This T cell receptor beta chain was documented in a study of vaccination effects on CD4 cells after COVID-19. Study summary: Two convalescent patients were sampled 16 days and one week before vaccination.

In regard to this clone: The antigen remains unidentified.

TCRdb's copy holds only in-frame clones and misses some; the assay was immunoSEQ multiplex PCR. The sample carries about 27,000 clones, approximately 80% recorded once. Antigen-specific CD4+ T cells were expanded with viral peptide pools in the ViraFEST assay before sequencing. Upon completion of about eleven days in culture, CD4+ T cells were isolated. Confirmation by PCR established that the person had SARS-CoV-2 infection between March and December 2020. Wells each received some 2.2 million PBMC, cultured with 9 to 10 IU/ml IL-2 and about 10 ug/ml peptides. Sequencing was performed on CD4+ T cells from PBMCs cultured with HCoV-NL63 spike peptides, taken before COVID-19 vaccination. This TCR came from a human donor who had a prior SARS-CoV-2 infection.

This CDR3 reads CASSYSPGGGQPQHF. The CDR3 DNA is TGTGCCAGCAGTTACTCCCCCGGTGGGGGTCAGCCCCAGCATTTT. The V gene is TRBV6-5, the J gene TRBJ1-5; a possible D gene is TRBD1 (5 bases). Trimming removed 0 bases from V and 6 bases from J, with 12 bases in between. CDR1 is MNHEY and CDR2 is SVGAGI in the germline V gene. The CDR3 covers 15 residues.